This T cell receptor beta chain was found in a study of cytomegalovirus exposure and HLA in healthy donors. Across the study: Prior work identified 117 million unique TCR beta sequences in roughly 180 million T cells.

The study sampled nominally healthy donors, though unrecorded immune exposures were likely. In the case of this clone: Its target is not known.

J gave up 4 bases and V 0 bases, and 3 bases lay outside the gene matches. Germline loops: CDR1 MNHEY, CDR2 SMNVEV (reference sequence). The CDR3 sequence is 15 residues long. Regarding the study as a whole: Within an earlier analysis, most TCR beta V segments proved productive either about 90% or about 30% of the time. Available immune exposure information covered CMV serostatus only.

PCR amplification relied on 60 Vbeta primers (plus 13 Jbeta primers). Assay used: immunoSEQ multiplex PCR; TCRdb lists only in-frame clones, some missing. The sample has roughly 160,000 clones, approximately 80% seen once. The chain combines TRBV27 with TRBJ1-5; the match to TRBD1 covers 7 bases. Sequenced input: PBMCs. The TCR comes from a woman between 45 and 60 years old in good health and CMV-seronegative. The CDR3 coding sequence is TGTGCCAGCAGTTTATCAGGCAGGGGGAATCAGCCCCAGCATTTT. Its translation is CASSLSGRGNQPQHF.